Listed here are 14 T cell receptor beta chains from one sample, sequenced in a study of T cell changes during pregnancy in multiple sclerosis (dated by TCRdb to the late 2010s). The method was the immunoSEQ multiplex PCR assay. TCRdb obtained this table from immuneACCESS and retained in-frame rearrangements with V and J assigned. These tables miss some clones; where compared with another copy, unresolved V genes account for less than half of the shortfall, and the remainder is unexplained. For this sample there are around 61,000 clones; roughly 89% appear just once. 5.3% of the sample lies in the top ten. Sequenced sample: peripheral blood from another person, used as feeder cells. These receptors were collected from a human donor whose cells served as feeder cells for cultures in a pregnancy study.

The chain joins TRBV6-5 to TRBJ2-3; tentative D call: TRBD1 (5 bases). Looked up from germline, CDR1 is MNHEY and CDR2 is SVGAGI. The germline V and J ends were trimmed by 5 bases and 2 bases, with 11 bases remaining between them. The CDR3 is made up of 14 amino acids. The CDR3 reads CASSQGNPTDTQYF. CDR3 DNA sequence: TGTGCCAGCAGTCAGGGAAACCCCACAGATACGCAGTATTTT.

CDR3 loop: CASRLAMSSYNEQFF. CDR3 DNA: TGTGCCAGCAGACTAGCTATGAGCTCCTACAATGAGCAGTTCTTC. The chain has TRBV6-1 and TRBJ2-1, with TRBD2 as a possible D gene (6 bases). Germline CDR1 reads MNHNS; CDR2 reads SASEGT. The CDR3 is 15 residues long. V lost 6 bases, J lost 0 bases, and 12 bases lay in between.

The chain is built from TRBV29-1 and TRBJ2-7, with D maybe TRBD1 (5 bases). Germline V gene lookup returns CDR1 SQVTM and CDR2 ANQGSEA. The CDR3 consists of 14 residues. The ends were cut back, 2 bases at V and 2 bases at J, with 13 bases in the middle. This CDR3 reads CSVEITGIPYEQYF. DNA of the CDR3: TGCAGCGTTGAAATAACAGGTATTCCCTACGAGCAGTACTTC.

The chain carries TRBV7-8 and TRBJ1-6; TRBD1 agrees at 7 bases. Germline CDR1 reads SGHVS; CDR2 reads FQNEAQ. V shed 7 bases, J shed 6 bases, and the junction held 12 bases outside the gene matches. The CDR3 is 16 residues long. The CDR3 sequence is CASTHRTGTANSPLHF. The CDR3 nucleotides are TGTGCCAGCACCCATCGGACCGGGACAGCTAATTCACCCCTCCACTTT.

This clone has a handful of counts. The gene calls are TRBV20-1 and TRBJ2-1; D gene unclear. Trimming cost V 7 bases and J 8 bases, with 12 bases left between them. Germline CDR1 reads DFQATT; CDR2 reads SNEGSKA (reference sequence). The CDR3 extends over 11 amino acids. The CDR3 protein is CSVLSVYEQFF. For the CDR3, the DNA is TGCAGTGTCCTTTCGGTCTATGAGCAGTTCTTC.

V gene TRBV28 combines with J gene TRBJ2-1, with no clear D. CDR3 size: 12 residues. V dropped 7 bases and J dropped 9 bases, with 13 bases sitting between them. Germline V gene sequence: CDR1 MDHEN, CDR2 SYDVKM. CDR3 sequence reads: CASTVGLSEQFF. In nucleotides, the CDR3 is TGTGCCAGCACCGTGGGCCTTAGTGAGCAGTTCTTC.

The V and J genes are TRBV5-1 and TRBJ1-1, with D perhaps TRBD1 (6 bases). This CDR3 spans 15 amino acids. CDR1 is SGHRS and CDR2 is YFSETQ in the germline V gene. V was pared by 4 bases and J by 4 bases, with 17 bases between. CDR3 sequence: CASSGTTGRSTEAFF. For the CDR3, the DNA is TGCGCCAGCAGCGGGACGACAGGTCGGAGCACTGAAGCTTTCTTT.

This clone was observed once. The chain has TRBV30 and TRBJ1-2; TRBD1 might be the D (6 bases). Germline V gene sequence: CDR1 GTSNPN, CDR2 SVGIG (reference sequence). The CDR3 extends over 14 amino acids. V lost 2 bases to trimming and J lost 7 bases, with 17 bases between them. In DNA form, the CDR3 reads TGTGCCTGGAGTCCCGGGACATCCGGGGCTGGCTACACCTTC. This codes for CAWSPGTSGAGYTF.

V and J are TRBV7-9 and TRBJ2-5, with D perhaps TRBD1 (6 bases). V was shortened by 6 bases and J by 2 bases, with 10 bases between the two germline ends. Germline loops: CDR1 SEHNR, CDR2 FQNEAQ (reference sequence). There are 13 residues in the CDR3. CDR3 sequence: CASRPGVQETQYF. As DNA, the CDR3 is TGTGCCAGCAGACCAGGGGTTCAAGAGACCCAGTACTTC.

The chain couples TRBV6-5 to TRBJ2-2; D ambiguous. This CDR3 is built from 15 residues. The germline V gene has CDR1 MNHEY and CDR2 SVGAGI. V lost 0 bases and J lost 8, with 13 bases in between. DNA of the CDR3: TGTGCCAGCAGTTACTCCCCCACCCCTGGGGGGGAGCTGTTTTTT. This sequence encodes CASSYSPTPGGELFF.

The chain has TRBV9 and TRBJ2-4; TRBD2 matches at 7 bases. CDR3 length: 17 amino acids. Germline lookup yields CDR1 SGDLS and CDR2 YYNGEE. V was pared by 0 bases and J by 1 base, with 7 bases of the junction left unmatched. This CDR3 reads CASSVGNGEGAKNIQYF. The CDR3 bases are TGTGCCAGCAGCGTAGGTAACGGGGAGGGGGCCAAAAACATTCAGTACTTC.

The chain couples TRBV7-9 to TRBJ2-1; tentative D call: TRBD1 (6 bases). Deletions cut 8 bases from V and 5 bases from J, with 22 bases between. The CDR3 spans 16 residues. Germline loops: CDR1 SEHNR, CDR2 FQNEAQ (reference sequence). The CDR3 DNA reads as TGTGCCAGCCGAAGCTACACAGGGAGAAGCAACAATGAGCAGTTCTTC. Translation: CASRSYTGRSNNEQFF.

The J gene is TRBJ1-1, the V gene TRBV7-9; the D is unclear. Looked up from germline, CDR1 is SEHNR and CDR2 is FQNEAQ (reference sequence). V was trimmed by 5 bases and J by 8 bases, leaving 18 bases between them. This CDR3 region has 14 residues. The CDR3 bases are TGTGCCAGCAGCCCTAACAAGGGAACTGAAGAAGCTTTCTTT. This encodes CASSPNKGTEEAFF.

The chain couples TRBV11-2 to TRBJ1-1; D possibly corresponds to TRBD1 (5 bases). The germline CDR1 and CDR2 sequences are SGHAT and FQNNGV. The V end was cut by 2 bases, the J end by 7 bases, with 11 bases between. The CDR3 has 13 amino acids. CDR3 region: CASSLLSGVEAFF. The CDR3 nucleotides are TGTGCCAGCAGCTTACTCTCGGGGGTTGAAGCTTTCTTT.